These 16 T cell receptor beta chains share one sample of origin, sequenced in a study of cytomegalovirus exposure and HLA in healthy donors. 60 Vbeta and 13 Jbeta primers were used in PCR. The method was immunoSEQ multiplex PCR; TCRdb's version includes in-frame clones alone and lacks a portion of them. The sample shows roughly 150,000 clones, around 85% of them seen only once. Sequencing was performed on PBMCs. The receptors originated from a male donor in good health and CMV-seronegative.

The chain carries TRBV5-1 and TRBJ2-7, with 16 bases lining up with TRBD2. The V and J ends lost 2 bases and 5 bases, in that order; junction bases with no gene match: 7. The CDR3 covers 17 residues. Germline CDR1 reads SGHRS; CDR2 reads YFSETQ. The CDR3 DNA is TGCGCCAGCAGCTTCCCGGGACTAGCGGGGGGGCGCGACGAGCAGTACTTC. It translates to CASSFPGLAGGRDEQYF. Full variable domain (outside the CDR3, taken from reference TRBV5-1 and TRBJ2-7): KAGVTQTPRYLIKTRGQQVTLSCSPISGHRSVSWYQQTPGQGLQFLFEYFSETQRNKGNFPGRFSGRQFSNSRSEMNVSTLELGDSALYLCASSFPGLAGGRDEQYFGPGTRLTVT.

J is TRBJ1-1 and V is TRBV28; no reliable D call. The V end was cut by 1 base, the J end by 5 bases, with 5 bases between. The CDR3 contains 12 residues. Germline V gene data show CDR1 as MDHEN and CDR2 as SYDVKM. The DNA of the CDR3 is TGTGCCAGCAGTTTATTCGGGACTGAAGCTTTCTTT. Its translation is CASSLFGTEAFF.

The gene calls are TRBV11-3 and TRBJ1-3; D not certain. V lost 0 bases and J 4 bases, leaving 4 bases between the germline ends. Germline V lookup: CDR1 SGHNT, CDR2 YENEEA. The CDR3 sequence is 13 residues long. CDR3 coding DNA: TGTGCCAGCAGCTTAGATCTGGGAAACACCATATATTTT. Amino acid sequence: CASSLDLGNTIYF.

About this clone: The same CDR3 also results from other DNA sequences found in this sample. This chain connects TRBV6-5 to TRBJ1-3; no clear D. Germline V gene lookup returns CDR1 MNHEY and CDR2 SVGAGI. The ends were cut back, 3 bases at V and 0 bases at J, with 6 bases in the middle. The CDR3 totals 14 residues. CDR3 sequence: CASSYGDSGNTIYF. CDR3 bases: TGTGCCAGCAGTTATGGAGACTCTGGAAACACCATATATTTT.

The rearrangement joins TRBV5-4 to TRBJ2-3; TRBD2 matches at 12 bases. V lost 6 bases to trimming and J lost 4 bases; unmatched junction nucleotides: 9. The CDR3 contains 16 residues. Per germline, CDR1 SGHNT and CDR2 YYREEE (reference sequence). The CDR3 region is CASTSELAGGADTQYF. CDR3 nucleotide sequence: TGTGCCAGCACTTCGGAACTAGCGGGGGGCGCAGATACGCAGTATTTT.

The rearrangement joins TRBV7-9 to TRBJ2-1, with 9 positions matching TRBD1. This CDR3 comprises 15 residues. The ends lost 9 bases at V and 8 bases at J; junction bases unmatched: 14. CDR1 is SEHNR and CDR2 is FQNEAQ in the germline V gene (reference sequence). The CDR3 spells CASIDRGKPGDEQFF. CDR3 nucleotides: TGTGCCAGTATAGACAGGGGGAAGCCAGGGGATGAGCAGTTCTTC.

Here the CDR3 reads CASSSGQGANSPLHF. CDR3 coding DNA: TGCGCCAGCAGCTCGGGACAGGGGGCGAATTCACCCCTCCACTTT. The V gene is TRBV5-1, the J gene TRBJ1-6, with TRBD1 matching 12 bases. The ends lost 3 bases at V and 7 bases at J; junction bases unmatched: 2. This CDR3 is 15 amino acids long. Looked up from germline, CDR1 is SGHRS and CDR2 is YFSETQ.

This clone has just a few counts. The chain recombines TRBV6-5 with TRBJ2-7; D not certain. Germline CDR1 MNHEY, CDR2 SVGAGI. V was cut by 4 bases and J by 2 bases, with 15 bases left in between. CDR3 length equals 15 residues. CDR3 in DNA: TGTGCCAGCAGTTCCCATTCAAGGCAGGCCTACGAGCAGTACTTC. Its protein is CASSSHSRQAYEQYF.

V and J are TRBV15 and TRBJ2-7; the D gene is possibly TRBD2 (6 bases). The CDR3 length is 14 residues. CDR1 is LNHNV and CDR2 is YYDKDF in the germline V gene (reference sequence). The V gene lost 3 bases and the J gene lost 2 bases, with 11 bases spanning the gap. In DNA, the CDR3 is TGTGCCACCAGCAGGGGGGACTCAACCTACGAGCAGTACTTC. The encoded protein is CATSRGDSTYEQYF.

The V call is TRBV15, the J call TRBJ1-1, with TRBD1 identical over 10 bases. CDR1 is LNHNV and CDR2 is YYDKDF in the germline V gene (reference sequence). The CDR3 runs to 15 residues. Trimming cost V 0 bases and J 4 bases; bases outside gene matches: 2. The CDR3 coding sequence is TGTGCCACCAGCAGAGATAGGACAGGGGGCACTGAAGCTTTCTTT. Translation gives CATSRDRTGGTEAFF.

The V gene is TRBV10-2, the J gene TRBJ2-2; the D gene is possibly TRBD2 (5 bases). The V and J ends lost 3 bases and 4 bases respectively, with 15 bases between them. CDR1 is WSHSY, CDR2 SAAADI, per germline. This CDR3 is built from 16 residues. This CDR3 reads CASSEGPGVSTGELFF. CDR3 DNA sequence: TGCGCCAGCAGTGAAGGACCCGGGGTATCCACCGGGGAGCTGTTTTTT.

This clone was detected once. The rearrangement links TRBV28 to TRBJ1-6; D ambiguous. CDR1 is MDHEN and CDR2 is SYDVKM in the germline V gene. This CDR3 comprises 16 residues. Trimming took 5 bases from V and 0 from J, leaving 11 bases between them. The CDR3: CASSSPLSSYNSPLHF. The CDR3 DNA reads as TGTGCCAGCAGTAGCCCCCTAAGCTCCTATAATTCACCCCTCCACTTT.

The chain employs TRBV5-4 and TRBJ2-5; no definite D call. Germline loops: CDR1 SGHNT, CDR2 YYREEE (reference sequence). The V gene lost 0 bases and the J gene lost 2 bases, with 8 bases spanning the gap. CDR3 length: 14 amino acids. The CDR3 is CASSLASGQETQYF. CDR3 in DNA: TGTGCCAGCAGCTTGGCGTCAGGTCAAGAGACCCAGTACTTC.

This clone was detected only once. The chain combines TRBV5-1 with TRBJ1-6; D is unclear. Germline values: CDR1 SGHRS, CDR2 YFSETQ. The V gene lost 1 base and the J gene lost 11 bases, with 13 bases spanning the gap. There are 14 residues in the CDR3. The CDR3 coding sequence is TGCGCCAGCAGCTTGAGCGTTTCTTGGGCACCCCTCCACTTT. Encoded protein: CASSLSVSWAPLHF.

The chain couples TRBV6-6 to TRBJ2-2; D remains unclear. V dropped 2 bases and J dropped 0 bases, with 10 bases sitting between them. The germline V gene has CDR1 MNHNY and CDR2 SVGAGI (reference sequence). The length of the CDR3 is 16 residues. The CDR3 nucleotides read TGTGCCAGCAGTTACCTCGTGGCCTCGAACACCGGGGAGCTGTTTTTT. Residues: CASSYLVASNTGELFF.

J is TRBJ1-3 and V is TRBV9; D might be TRBD1 (5 bases). The germline V gene encodes CDR1 SGDLS and CDR2 YYNGEE. The CDR3 is made up of 16 amino acids. Between the trimmed V and J ends, which lost 0 bases and 2 bases, there was a span of 12 bases. CDR3 DNA sequence: TGTGCCAGCAGCGTAGGCTCCAGGGTCGCTGGAAACACCATATATTTT. This gives the protein CASSVGSRVAGNTIYF.